This T cell receptor (beta chain) was obtained from a study of cytomegalovirus exposure and HLA in healthy donors. PCR primers comprised 60 Vbeta and 13 Jbeta primers. Produced via immunoSEQ multiplex PCR; TCRdb's table is partial and in-frame only. The sample records about 95,000 clones, 77% being singletons. The sample holds a few counts of this clone. Germline CDR1 reads MNHNS; CDR2 reads SASEGT. CDR3 length: 16 residues. Trimming cost V 4 bases and J 3 bases; bases outside gene matches: 11. The V call is TRBV6-1, the J call TRBJ1-1; 7 bases line up with TRBD1. Sequenced: PBMCs. The TCR was taken from a woman aged 40 to 50 in good health and CMV-seronegative. The CDR3 protein is CASSAVWGQLDTEAFF. The CDR3 bases are TGTGCCAGCAGTGCCGTCTGGGGACAGTTGGACACTGAAGCTTTCTTT.